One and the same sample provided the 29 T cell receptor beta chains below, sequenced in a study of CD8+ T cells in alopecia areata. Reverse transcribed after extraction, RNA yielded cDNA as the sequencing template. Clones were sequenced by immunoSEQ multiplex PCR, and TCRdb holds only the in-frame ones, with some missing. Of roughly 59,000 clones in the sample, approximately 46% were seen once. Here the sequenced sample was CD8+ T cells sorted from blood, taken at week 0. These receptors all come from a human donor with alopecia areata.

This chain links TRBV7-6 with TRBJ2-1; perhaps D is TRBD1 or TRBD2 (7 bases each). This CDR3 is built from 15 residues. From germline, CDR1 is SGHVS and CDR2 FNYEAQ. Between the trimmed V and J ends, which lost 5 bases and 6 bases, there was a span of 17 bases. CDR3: CASSPGGRGPNEQFF. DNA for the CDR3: TGTGCCAGCAGCCCCGGGGGGAGGGGGCCCAATGAGCAGTTCTTC.

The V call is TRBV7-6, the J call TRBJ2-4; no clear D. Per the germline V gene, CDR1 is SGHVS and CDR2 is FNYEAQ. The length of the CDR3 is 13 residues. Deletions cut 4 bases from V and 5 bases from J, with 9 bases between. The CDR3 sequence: CASSSGSQNIQYF. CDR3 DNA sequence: TGTGCCAGCAGCTCAGGATCACAAAACATTCAGTACTTC.

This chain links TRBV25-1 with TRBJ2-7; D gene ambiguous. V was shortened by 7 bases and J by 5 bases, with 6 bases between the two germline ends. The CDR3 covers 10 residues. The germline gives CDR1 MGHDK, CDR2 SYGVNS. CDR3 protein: CASMGNEQYF. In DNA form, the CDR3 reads TGTGCCAGCATGGGGAACGAGCAGTACTTC.

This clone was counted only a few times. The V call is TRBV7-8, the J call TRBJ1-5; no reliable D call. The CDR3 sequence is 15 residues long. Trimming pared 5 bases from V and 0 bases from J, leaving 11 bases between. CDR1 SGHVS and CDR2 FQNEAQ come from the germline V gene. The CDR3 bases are TGTGCCAGCAGCCCAGCCGGGAATAGCAATCAGCCCCAGCATTTT. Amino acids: CASSPAGNSNQPQHF.

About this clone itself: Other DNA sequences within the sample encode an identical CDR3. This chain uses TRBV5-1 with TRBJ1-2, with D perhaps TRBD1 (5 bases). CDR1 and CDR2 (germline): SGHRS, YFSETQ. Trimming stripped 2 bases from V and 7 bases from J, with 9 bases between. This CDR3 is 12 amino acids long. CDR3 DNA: TGCGCCAGCAGCTTAGGGGACCCTGGCTACACCTTC. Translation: CASSLGDPGYTF.

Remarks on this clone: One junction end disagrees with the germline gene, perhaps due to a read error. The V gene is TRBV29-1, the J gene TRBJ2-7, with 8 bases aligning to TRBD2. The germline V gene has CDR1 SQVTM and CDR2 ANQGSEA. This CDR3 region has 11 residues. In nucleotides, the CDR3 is TGCAGCGTTGAAGGAGCGGGGGAGGCGAGTTTC. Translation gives CSVEGAGEASF.

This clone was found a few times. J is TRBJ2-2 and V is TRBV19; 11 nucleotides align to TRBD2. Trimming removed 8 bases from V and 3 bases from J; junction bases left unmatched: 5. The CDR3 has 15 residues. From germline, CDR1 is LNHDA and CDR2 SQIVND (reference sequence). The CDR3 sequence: CASFSGRAYTGELFF. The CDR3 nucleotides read TGTGCCAGTTTTAGCGGGAGGGCGTACACCGGGGAGCTGTTTTTT.

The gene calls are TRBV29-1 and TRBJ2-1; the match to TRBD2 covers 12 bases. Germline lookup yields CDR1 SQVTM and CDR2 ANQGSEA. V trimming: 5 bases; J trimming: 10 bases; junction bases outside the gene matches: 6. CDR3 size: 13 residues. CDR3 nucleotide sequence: TGCAGCGTTTCTTCCGGACTAGCGGGAGAGCAGTTCTTC. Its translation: CSVSSGLAGEQFF.

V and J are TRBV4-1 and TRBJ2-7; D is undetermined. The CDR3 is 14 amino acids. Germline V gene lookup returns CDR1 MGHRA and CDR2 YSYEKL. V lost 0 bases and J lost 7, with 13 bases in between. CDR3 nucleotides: TGCGCCAGCAGCCAAGAAAGGGCGGTTAGGGAGCAGTACTTC. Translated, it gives CASSQERAVREQYF.

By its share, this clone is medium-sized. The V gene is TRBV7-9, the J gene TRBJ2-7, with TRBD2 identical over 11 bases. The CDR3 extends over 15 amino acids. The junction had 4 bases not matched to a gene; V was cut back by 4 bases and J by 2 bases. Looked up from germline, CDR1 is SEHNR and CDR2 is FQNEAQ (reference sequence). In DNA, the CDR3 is TGTGCCAGCAGCTGGGGACTAGCGGAGCCCTACGAGCAGTACTTC. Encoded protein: CASSWGLAEPYEQYF.

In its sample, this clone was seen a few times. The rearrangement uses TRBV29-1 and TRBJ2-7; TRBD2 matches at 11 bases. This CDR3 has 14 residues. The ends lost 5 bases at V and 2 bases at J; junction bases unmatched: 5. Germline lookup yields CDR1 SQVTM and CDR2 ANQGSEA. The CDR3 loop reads CSVSASGRTYEQYF. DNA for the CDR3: TGCAGCGTTTCAGCTAGCGGGAGGACCTACGAGCAGTACTTC.

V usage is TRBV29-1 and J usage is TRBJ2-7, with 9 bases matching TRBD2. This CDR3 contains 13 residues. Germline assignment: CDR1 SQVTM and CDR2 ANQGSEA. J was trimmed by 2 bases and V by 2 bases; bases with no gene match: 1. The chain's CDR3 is CSVELAGAYEQYF. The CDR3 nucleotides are TGCAGCGTTGAATTAGCGGGGGCCTACGAGCAGTACTTC.

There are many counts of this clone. The CDR3 region is CSVTGTGHDYGYTF. CDR3 nucleotides: TGCAGCGTGACCGGGACAGGACACGACTATGGCTACACCTTC. The chain is built from TRBV29-1 and TRBJ1-2, with TRBD1 matching over 8 bases. Germline lookup yields CDR1 SQVTM and CDR2 ANQGSEA. The V and J ends lost 6 bases and 3 bases, in that order; junction bases with no gene match: 9. This CDR3 is built from 14 residues.

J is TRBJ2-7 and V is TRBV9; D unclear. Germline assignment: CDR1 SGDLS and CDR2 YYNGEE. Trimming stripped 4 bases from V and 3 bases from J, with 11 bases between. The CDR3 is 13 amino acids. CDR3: CASSLATIYEQYF. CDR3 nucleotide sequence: TGTGCCAGCAGCTTAGCAACAATCTACGAGCAGTACTTC. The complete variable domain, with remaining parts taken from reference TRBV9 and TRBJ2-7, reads DSGVTQTPKHLITATGQRVTLRCSPRSGDLSVYWYQQSLDQGLQFLIQYYNGEERAKGNILERFSAQQFPDLHSELNLSSLELGDSALYFCASSLATIYEQYFGPGTRLTVT.

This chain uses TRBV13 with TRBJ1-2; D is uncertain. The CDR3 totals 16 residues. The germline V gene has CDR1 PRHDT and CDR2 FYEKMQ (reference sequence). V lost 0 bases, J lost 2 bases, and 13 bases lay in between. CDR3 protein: CASSLGSLNSNYGYTF. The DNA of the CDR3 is TGTGCCAGCAGCTTAGGTTCACTAAATTCCAACTATGGCTACACCTTC.

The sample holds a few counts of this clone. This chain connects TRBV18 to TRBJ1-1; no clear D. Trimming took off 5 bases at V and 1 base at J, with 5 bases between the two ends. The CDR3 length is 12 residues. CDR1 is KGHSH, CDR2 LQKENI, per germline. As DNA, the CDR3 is TGTGCCAGCTCAGAAGAGAACACTGAAGCTTTCTTT. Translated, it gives CASSEENTEAFF.

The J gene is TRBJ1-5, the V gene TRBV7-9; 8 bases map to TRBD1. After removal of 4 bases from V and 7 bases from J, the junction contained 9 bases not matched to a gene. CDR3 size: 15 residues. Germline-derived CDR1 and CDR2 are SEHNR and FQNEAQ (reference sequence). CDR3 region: CASSSGTGKGQPQHF. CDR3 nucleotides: TGTGCCAGCAGCTCCGGGACAGGAAAAGGACAGCCCCAGCATTTT.

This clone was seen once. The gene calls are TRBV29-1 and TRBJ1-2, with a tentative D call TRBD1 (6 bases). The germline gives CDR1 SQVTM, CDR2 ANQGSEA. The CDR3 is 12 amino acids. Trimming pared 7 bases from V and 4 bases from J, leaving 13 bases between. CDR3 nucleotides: TGCAGCGCCCGGGACACTGCCTATGGCTACACCTTC. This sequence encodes CSARDTAYGYTF. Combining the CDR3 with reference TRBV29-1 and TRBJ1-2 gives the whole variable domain SAVISQKPSRDICQRGTSLTIQCQVDSQVTMMFWYRQQPGQSLTLIATANQGSEATYESGFVIDKFPISRPNLTFSTLTVSNMSPEDSSIYLCSARDTAYGYTFGSGTRLTVV.

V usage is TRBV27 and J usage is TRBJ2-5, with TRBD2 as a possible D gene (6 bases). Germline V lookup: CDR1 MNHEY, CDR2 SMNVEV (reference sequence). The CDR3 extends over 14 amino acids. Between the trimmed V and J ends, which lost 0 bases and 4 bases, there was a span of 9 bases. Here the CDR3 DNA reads TGTGCCAGCAGTTTATCGGGAGCGGGAGAGACCCAGTACTTC. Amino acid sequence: CASSLSGAGETQYF.

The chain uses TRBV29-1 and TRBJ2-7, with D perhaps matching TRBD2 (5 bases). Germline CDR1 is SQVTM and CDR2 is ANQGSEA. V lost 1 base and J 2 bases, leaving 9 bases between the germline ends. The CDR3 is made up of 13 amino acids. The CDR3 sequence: CSVEGTAPYEQYF. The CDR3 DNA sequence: TGCAGCGTTGAAGGGACTGCTCCCTACGAGCAGTACTTC.

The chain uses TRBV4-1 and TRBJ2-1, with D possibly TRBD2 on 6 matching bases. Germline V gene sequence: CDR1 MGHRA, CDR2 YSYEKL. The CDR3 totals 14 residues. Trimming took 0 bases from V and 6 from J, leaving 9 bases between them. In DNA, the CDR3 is TGCGCCAGCAGCCAAGATCTGGGAGGCAATGAGCAGTTCTTC. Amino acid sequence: CASSQDLGGNEQFF.

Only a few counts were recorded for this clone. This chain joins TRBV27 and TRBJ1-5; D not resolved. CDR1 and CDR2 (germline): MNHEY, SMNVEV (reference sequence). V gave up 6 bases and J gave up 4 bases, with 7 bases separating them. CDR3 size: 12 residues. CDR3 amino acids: CASRTSNQPQHF. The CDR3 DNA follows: TGTGCCAGCAGGACTTCTAATCAGCCCCAGCATTTT.

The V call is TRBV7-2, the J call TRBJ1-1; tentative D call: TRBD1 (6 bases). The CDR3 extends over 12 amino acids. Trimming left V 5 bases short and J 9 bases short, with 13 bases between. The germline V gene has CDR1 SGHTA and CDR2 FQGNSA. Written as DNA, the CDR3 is TGTGCCAGCAGCCTTGACAGGCCGCAAGCTTTCTTT. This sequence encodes CASSLDRPQAFF.

In DNA form, the CDR3 reads TGTGCCAGCAGATACGGACTAGCGGGAGGCCATGAGCAGTTCTTC. This sequence encodes CASRYGLAGGHEQFF. The chain couples TRBV27 to TRBJ2-1; 14 bases agree with TRBD2. This CDR3 region has 15 residues. CDR1 and CDR2 (germline): MNHEY, SMNVEV (reference sequence). With V trimmed by 6 bases and J by 8 bases, 6 bases remained unmatched.

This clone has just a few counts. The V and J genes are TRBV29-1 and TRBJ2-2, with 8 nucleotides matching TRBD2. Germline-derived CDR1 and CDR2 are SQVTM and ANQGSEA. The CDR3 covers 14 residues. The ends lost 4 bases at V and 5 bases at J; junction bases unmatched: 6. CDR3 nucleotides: TGCAGCGTTGTAACGGGAGGGCCAACCGGGGAGCTGTTTTTT. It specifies CSVVTGGPTGELFF.

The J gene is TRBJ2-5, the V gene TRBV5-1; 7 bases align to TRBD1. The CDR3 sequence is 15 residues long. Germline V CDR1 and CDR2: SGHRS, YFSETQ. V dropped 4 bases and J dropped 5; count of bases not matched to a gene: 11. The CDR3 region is CASSPYQQGWETQYF. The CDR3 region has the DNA TGCGCCAGCAGCCCGTACCAACAGGGGTGGGAGACCCAGTACTTC.

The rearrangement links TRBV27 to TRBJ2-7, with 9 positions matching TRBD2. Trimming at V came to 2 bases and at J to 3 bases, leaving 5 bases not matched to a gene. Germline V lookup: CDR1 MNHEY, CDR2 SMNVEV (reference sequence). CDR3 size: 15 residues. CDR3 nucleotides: TGTGCCAGCAGTTTAGGGGCTAGCGGGAACTACGAGCAGTACTTC. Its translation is CASSLGASGNYEQYF.

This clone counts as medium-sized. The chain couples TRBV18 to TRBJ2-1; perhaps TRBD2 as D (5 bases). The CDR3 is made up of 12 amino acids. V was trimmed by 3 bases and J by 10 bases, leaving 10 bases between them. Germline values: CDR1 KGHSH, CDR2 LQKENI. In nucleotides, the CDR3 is TGTGCCAGCTCACCCCCGGGGAACGAGCAGTTCTTC. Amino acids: CASSPPGNEQFF.

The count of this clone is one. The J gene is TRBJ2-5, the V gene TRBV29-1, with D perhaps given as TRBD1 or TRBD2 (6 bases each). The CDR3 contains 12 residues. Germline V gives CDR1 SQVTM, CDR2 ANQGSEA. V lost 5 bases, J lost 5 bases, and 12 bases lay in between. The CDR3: CSVPGAMETQYF. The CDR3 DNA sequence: TGCAGCGTTCCGGGGGCAATGGAGACCCAGTACTTC. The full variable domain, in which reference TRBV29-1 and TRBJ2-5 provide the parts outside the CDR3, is SAVISQKPSRDICQRGTSLTIQCQVDSQVTMMFWYRQQPGQSLTLIATANQGSEATYESGFVIDKFPISRPNLTFSTLTVSNMSPEDSSIYLCSVPGAMETQYFGPGTRLLVL.